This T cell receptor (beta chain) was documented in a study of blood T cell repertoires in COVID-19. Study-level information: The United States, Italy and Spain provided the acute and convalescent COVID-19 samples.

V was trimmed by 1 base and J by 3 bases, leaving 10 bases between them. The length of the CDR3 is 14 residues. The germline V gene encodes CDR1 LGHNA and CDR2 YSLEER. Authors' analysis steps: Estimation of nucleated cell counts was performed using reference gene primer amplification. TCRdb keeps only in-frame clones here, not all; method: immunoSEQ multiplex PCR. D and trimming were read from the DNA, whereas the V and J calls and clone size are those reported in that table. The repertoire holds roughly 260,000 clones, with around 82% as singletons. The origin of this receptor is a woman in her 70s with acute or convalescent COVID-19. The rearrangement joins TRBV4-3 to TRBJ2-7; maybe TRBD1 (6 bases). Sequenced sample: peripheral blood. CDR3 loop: CASSQGAQGYEQYF. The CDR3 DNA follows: TGCGCCAGCAGCCAAGGGGCACAGGGCTACGAGCAGTACTTC.